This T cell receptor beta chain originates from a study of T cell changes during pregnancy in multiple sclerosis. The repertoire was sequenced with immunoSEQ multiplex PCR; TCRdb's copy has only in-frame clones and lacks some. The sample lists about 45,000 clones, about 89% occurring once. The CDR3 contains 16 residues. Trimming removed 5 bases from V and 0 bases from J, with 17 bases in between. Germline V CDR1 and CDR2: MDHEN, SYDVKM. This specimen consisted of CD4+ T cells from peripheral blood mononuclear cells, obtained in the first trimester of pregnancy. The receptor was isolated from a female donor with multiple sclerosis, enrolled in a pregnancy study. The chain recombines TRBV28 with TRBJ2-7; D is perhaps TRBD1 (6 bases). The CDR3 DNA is TGTGCCAGCAGTGAAACGGGGACCAGGGGCTCCTACGAGCAGTACTTC. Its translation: CASSETGTRGSYEQYF.